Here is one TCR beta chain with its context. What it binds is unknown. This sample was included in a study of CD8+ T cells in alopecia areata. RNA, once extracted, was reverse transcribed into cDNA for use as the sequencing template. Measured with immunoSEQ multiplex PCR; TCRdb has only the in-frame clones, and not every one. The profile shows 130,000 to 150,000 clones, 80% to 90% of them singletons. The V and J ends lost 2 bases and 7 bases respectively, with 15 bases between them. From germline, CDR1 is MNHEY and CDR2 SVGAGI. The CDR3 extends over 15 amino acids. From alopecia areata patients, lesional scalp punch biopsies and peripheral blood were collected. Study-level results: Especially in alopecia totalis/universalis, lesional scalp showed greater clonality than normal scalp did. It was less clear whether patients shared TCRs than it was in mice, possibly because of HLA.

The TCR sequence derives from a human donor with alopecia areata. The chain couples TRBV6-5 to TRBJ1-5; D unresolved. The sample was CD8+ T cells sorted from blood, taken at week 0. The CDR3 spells CASSYGPSGLQPQHF. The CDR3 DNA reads TGTGCCAGCAGTTACGGTCCGTCGGGTCTCCAGCCCCAGCATTTT.